This T cell receptor (beta chain) was sequenced for a study of naive and memory T cell subsets. This CDR3 is built from 17 residues. CDR1 MNHNS and CDR2 SASEGT come from the germline V gene. With 3 bases clipped from V and 2 bases from J, the junction kept 6 bases outside the gene matches. The beta constant-region primer was an equimolar mix of two oligonucleotides covering TRBC1 and TRBC2. The ligated cDNA underwent four PCR rounds using SP2 and nested alpha and beta constant-region primers. A 12-nucleotide UMI and the SP2 primer were added to the cDNA 3' end by oligonucleotide ligation. TCRdb reanalysed the UMI-ligation and nested PCR reads using MiXCR and keeps one entry per CDR3 protein. The sample shows around 30,000 distinct CDR3 sequences, under 20% of them seen only once. This clonotype was observed a handful of times.

The material sequenced was effector memory CD4+ T cells from blood. Subset here: effector memory, CD45RA- CD27-. The clonotype was recovered from a human donor in good health. The chain recombines TRBV6-1 with TRBJ2-4; 11 nucleotides align to TRBD2. The CDR3 DNA is TGTGCCAGCAGTGAGCTAGCGGGAGGAATTTCCAAAAACATTCAGTACTTC. This codes for CASSELAGGISKNIQYF.